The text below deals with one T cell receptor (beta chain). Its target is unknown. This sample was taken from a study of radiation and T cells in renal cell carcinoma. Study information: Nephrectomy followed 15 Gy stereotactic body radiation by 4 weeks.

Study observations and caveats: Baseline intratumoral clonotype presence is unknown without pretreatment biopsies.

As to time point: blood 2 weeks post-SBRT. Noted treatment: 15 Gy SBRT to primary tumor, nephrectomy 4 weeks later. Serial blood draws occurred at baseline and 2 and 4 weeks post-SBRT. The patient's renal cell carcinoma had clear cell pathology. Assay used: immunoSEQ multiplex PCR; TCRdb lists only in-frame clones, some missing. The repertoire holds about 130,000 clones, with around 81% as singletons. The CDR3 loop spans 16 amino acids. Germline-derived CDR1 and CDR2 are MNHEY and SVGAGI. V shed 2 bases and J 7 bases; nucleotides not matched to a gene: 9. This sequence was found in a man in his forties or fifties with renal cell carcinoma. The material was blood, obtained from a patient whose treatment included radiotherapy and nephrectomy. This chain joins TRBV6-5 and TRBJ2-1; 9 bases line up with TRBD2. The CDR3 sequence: CASSYTQAGGRNEQFF. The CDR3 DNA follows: TGTGCCAGCAGTTACACACAAGCGGGAGGACGGAATGAGCAGTTCTTC.